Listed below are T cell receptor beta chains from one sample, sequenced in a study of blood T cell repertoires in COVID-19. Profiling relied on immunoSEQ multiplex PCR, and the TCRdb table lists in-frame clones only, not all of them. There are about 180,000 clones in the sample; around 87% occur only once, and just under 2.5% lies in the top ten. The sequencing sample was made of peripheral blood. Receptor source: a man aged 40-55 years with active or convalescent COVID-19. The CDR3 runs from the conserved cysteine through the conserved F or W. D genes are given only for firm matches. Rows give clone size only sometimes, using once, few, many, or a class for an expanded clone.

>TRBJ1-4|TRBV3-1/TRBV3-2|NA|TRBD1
TGTGCCAGCAGCCTACAGACAGGGGGTAATGAAAAACTGTTTTTT
CASSLQTGGNEKLFF
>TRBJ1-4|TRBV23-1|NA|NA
TGCGCCAGCAGTCAATCCCCTTCCAGGGAAAAACTGTTTTTT
CASSQSPSREKLFF
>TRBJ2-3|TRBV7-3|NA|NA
TGTGCCAGCAGCTGGTTGGGGGGAGCGGCAGATACGCAGTATTTT
CASSWLGGAADTQYF
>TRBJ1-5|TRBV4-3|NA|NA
TGCGCCAGCAGCCAAGGCGCGAATCAGCCCCAGCATTTT
CASSQGANQPQHF
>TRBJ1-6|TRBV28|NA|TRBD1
TGTGCCAGCAGCTCCGGACAGGGGAACAATTCACCCCTCCACTTT
CASSSGQGNNSPLHF
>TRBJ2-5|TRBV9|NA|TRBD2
TGTGCCAGCAGCACCGGGACTAGCTCCCGGGAGACCCAGTACTTC
CASSTGTSSRETQYF
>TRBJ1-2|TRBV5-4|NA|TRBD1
TGTGCCAGCAGCTTAGTAAACAGGGGCGGGGGCTACACCTTC
CASSLVNRGGGYTF
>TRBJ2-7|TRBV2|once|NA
TGTGCCAGCAGGCGGGCGGGCGGCGCTAGCTCCTACGAGCAGTACTTC
CASRRAGGASSYEQYF
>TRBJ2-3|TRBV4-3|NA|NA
TGCGCCAGCAGCCAAGGGCCCGGCGGCAGGGTGGGAGATACGCAGTATTTT
CASSQGPGGRVGDTQYF
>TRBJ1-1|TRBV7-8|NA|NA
TGTGCCACCCGGACAGCCTTGCTGAACACTGAAGCTTTCTTT
CATRTALLNTEAFF
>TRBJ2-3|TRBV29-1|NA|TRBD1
TGCAGCGTAGGACTAGGGACAGGGGGCACTAGCACAGATACGCAGTATTTT
CSVGLGTGGTSTDTQYF
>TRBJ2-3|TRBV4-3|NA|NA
TGCGCCAGCAGCCAAGATGTAGGGTCGGGGGATACGCAGTATTTT
CASSQDVGSGDTQYF
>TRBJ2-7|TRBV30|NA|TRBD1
TGTGCCTGGACCAAAACAGGGGCCTACGAGCAGTACTTC
CAWTKTGAYEQYF
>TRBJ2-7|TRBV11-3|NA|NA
TGTGCCAGCAGCTTAGCTGAGGGTACGGGTGAGCAGTACTTC
CASSLAEGTGEQYF
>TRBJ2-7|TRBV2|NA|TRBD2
TGTGCCAGCGGTATAGCGGGGGGGGGTTACGAGCAGTACTTC
CASGIAGGGYEQYF
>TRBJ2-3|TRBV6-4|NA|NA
TGTGCCAGCAGTGCGGGGGGCACAGATACGCAGTATTTT
CASSAGGTDTQYF
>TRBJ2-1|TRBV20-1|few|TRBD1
TGCAGTGCTAGTAGGGACAGGGGAAACAATGAGCAGTTCTTC
CSASRDRGNNEQFF
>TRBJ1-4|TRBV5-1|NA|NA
TGCGCCAGCAGCCCCCGAGGCACAGGGTCGGATGAAAAACTGTTTTTT
CASSPRGTGSDEKLFF
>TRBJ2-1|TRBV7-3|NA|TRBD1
TGTGCCAGCAGTCTCACTCTCACAGGGGCTGTATACAATGAGCAGTTCTTC
CASSLTLTGAVYNEQFF
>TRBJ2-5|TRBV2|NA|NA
TGTGCCAGCAGTGGACAGGGAGGTAGGGAGACCCAGTACTTC
CASSGQGGRETQYF
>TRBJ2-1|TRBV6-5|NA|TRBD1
TGTGCCAGCAGTCCCGGGACAGGGACCTACAATGAGCAGTTCTTC
CASSPGTGTYNEQFF
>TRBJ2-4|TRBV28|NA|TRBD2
TGTGCCAGCAGTGAGACTAGCGGAAAGTACTTC
CASSETSGKYF
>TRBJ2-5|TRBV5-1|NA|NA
TGCGCCAGCAGCTTGGGGGGCAGGGTCCAAGAGACCCAGTACTTC
CASSLGGRVQETQYF
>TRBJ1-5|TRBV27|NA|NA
TGTGCCAGCAGTTTACAGGGGTTTGGTCAGCCCCAGCATTTT
CASSLQGFGQPQHF
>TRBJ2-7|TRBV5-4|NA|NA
TGTGCCAGCAGCTTGGGAGGGGGAGTGCGCGAGCAGTACTTC
CASSLGGGVREQYF
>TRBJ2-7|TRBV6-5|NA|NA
TGTGCCAGCCAACTAGCTTACGAGCAGTACTTC
CASQLAYEQYF
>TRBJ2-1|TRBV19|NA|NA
TGTGCCAGTAGTAAGTCCCTCAGTCTGGATGAGCAGTTCTTC
CASSKSLSLDEQFF
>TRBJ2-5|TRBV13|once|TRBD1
TGTGCCAGCAGCTACCGACAGGGGAGAGGGGAGACCCAGTACTTC
CASSYRQGRGETQYF
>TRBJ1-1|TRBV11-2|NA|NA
TGTGCCAGCAGCTTATCGACAGTAAGCACTGAAGCTTTCTTT
CASSLSTVSTEAFF
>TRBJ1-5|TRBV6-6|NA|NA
TGTGCCAGCAGTCCTTTCTCACTAGGGCGTGGGGGCAATCAGCCCCAGCATTTT
CASSPFSLGRGGNQPQHF
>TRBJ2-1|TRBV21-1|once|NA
TGTGCCAGCAGCAAAAATCCTGATAGGGGACAGCGCCCGTACAATGAGCAGTTCTTC
CASSKNPDRGQRPYNEQFF
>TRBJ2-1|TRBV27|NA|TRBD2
TGTGCCAGCAGCCCGAGGGGAGGACTAGCGGGCTATGAGCAGTTCTTC
CASSPRGGLAGYEQFF
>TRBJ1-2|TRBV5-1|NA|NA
TGCGCCAGCAGCGTCAGGGGAGTAGCGTTTCATGGCTACACCTTC
CASSVRGVAFHGYTF
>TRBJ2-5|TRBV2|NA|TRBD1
TGTGCCAGCGGCAAAGACAGGGCGCAAGAGACCCAGTACTTC
CASGKDRAQETQYF
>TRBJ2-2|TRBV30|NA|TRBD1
TGTGCCGGGTGGACAGGGGGCATCGGGGAGCTGTTTTTT
CAGWTGGIGELFF
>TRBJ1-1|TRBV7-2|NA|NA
TGTGCCAGCAGCTTAGCGGGGCAGGGGAACACTGAAGCTTTCTTT
CASSLAGQGNTEAFF
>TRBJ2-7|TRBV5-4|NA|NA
TGTGCCAGCAGCCTTTTCGGCGGACAGACCTACGAGCAGTACTTC
CASSLFGGQTYEQYF
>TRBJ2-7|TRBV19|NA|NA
TGTGCCAGTAGCGGTGGGGGGGGCGGTAATGGCGAGCAGTACTTC
CASSGGGGGNGEQYF
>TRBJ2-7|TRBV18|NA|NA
TGTGCCAGCTCACAAGGGGCGGCCGAGCAGTACTTC
CASSQGAAEQYF
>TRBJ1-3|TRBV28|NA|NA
TGTGCCAGCAGCCGCTCTGGAAACACCATATATTTT
CASSRSGNTIYF
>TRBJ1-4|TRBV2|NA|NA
TGTGCCAGCAGGGGTGACAGGCATAATGAAAAACTGTTTTTT
CASRGDRHNEKLFF
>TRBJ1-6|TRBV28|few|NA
TGTGCCAGCAGTTTAAGACAACAGCATTCACCCCTCCACTTT
CASSLRQQHSPLHF
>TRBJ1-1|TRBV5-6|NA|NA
TGTGCCAGCAGCTTGGCTGGGGCGAACACTGAAGCTTTCTTT
CASSLAGANTEAFF
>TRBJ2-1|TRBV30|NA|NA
TGTGCCTGGAGCGGGGGAAGTAACCCCTCCTACAATGAGCAGTTCTTC
CAWSGGSNPSYNEQFF
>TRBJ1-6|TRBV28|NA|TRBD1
TGTGCCAGCAGTTTAGTCGACCCGGACAGGGTCGCACCCCTCCACTTT
CASSLVDPDRVAPLHF
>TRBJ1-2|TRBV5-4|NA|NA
TGTGCCAGCAGCAGCCGGTCCAGGGTGAGCGGCTACACCTTC
CASSSRSRVSGYTF